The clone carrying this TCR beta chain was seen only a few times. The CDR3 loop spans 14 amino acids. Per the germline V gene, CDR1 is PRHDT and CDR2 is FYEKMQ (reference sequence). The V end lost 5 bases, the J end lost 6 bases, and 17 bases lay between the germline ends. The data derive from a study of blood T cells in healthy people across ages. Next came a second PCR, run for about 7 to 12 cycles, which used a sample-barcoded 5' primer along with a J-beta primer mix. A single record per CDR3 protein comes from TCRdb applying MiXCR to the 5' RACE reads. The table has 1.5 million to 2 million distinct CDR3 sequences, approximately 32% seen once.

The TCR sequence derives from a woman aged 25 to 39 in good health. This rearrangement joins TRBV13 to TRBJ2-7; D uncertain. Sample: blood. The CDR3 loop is CASSRGYKAREQYF. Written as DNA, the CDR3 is TGTGCCAGCAGCCGAGGATACAAGGCTCGCGAGCAGTACTTC. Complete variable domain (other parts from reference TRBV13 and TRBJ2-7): AAGVIQSPRHLIKEKRETATLKCYPIPRHDTVYWYQQGPGQDPQFLISFYEKMQSDKGSIPDRFSAQQFSDYHSELNMSSLELGDSALYFCASSRGYKAREQYFGPGTRLTVT.